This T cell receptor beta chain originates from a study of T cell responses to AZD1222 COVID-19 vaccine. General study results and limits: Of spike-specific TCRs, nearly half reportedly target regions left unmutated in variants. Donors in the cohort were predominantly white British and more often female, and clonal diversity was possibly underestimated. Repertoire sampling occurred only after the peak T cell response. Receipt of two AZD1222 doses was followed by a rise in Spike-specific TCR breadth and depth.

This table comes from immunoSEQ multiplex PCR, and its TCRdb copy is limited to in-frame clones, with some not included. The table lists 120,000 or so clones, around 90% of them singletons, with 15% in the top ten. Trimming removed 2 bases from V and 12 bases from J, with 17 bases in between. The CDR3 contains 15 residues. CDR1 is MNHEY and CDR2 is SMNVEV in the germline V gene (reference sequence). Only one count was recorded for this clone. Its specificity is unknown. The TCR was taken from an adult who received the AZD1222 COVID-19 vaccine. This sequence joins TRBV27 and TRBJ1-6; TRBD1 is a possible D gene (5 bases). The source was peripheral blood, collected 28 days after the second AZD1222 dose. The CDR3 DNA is TGTGCCAGCAGTTTAGTGGGACGGTTTGTTCGACCCCTCCACTTT. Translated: CASSLVGRFVRPLHF.